This T cell receptor (beta chain) was documented in a study of blood T cell repertoires in COVID-19. Study overall: Sites across the United States, Italy and Spain contributed samples from acute and convalescent COVID-19. Sources were T cells, B-cell-depleted T cells, or PBMCs; the material itself was cDNA or gDNA.

In the original workflow: Amplifying reference gene primers gave estimates of nucleated cell counts. TCRdb keeps only in-frame clones here, not all; method: immunoSEQ multiplex PCR. The DNA was the basis for D and trimming; V, J and clone size are from that table. This sample has about 290,000 clones, with just under 85% found just once. V lost 6 bases, J lost 0 bases, and 18 bases lay in between. The CDR3 is 17 amino acids. Germline values: CDR1 SGHTA, CDR2 FQGNSA. The clonotype comes from a woman in her forties or fifties with active or convalescent COVID-19. Sequencing was performed on peripheral blood. J is TRBJ2-1 and V is TRBV7-2; the D gene is possibly TRBD2 (5 bases). CDR3: CASSWNPFSVSYNEQFF. The CDR3 nucleotides read TGTGCCAGCAGTTGGAACCCCTTTAGCGTCTCCTACAATGAGCAGTTCTTC.